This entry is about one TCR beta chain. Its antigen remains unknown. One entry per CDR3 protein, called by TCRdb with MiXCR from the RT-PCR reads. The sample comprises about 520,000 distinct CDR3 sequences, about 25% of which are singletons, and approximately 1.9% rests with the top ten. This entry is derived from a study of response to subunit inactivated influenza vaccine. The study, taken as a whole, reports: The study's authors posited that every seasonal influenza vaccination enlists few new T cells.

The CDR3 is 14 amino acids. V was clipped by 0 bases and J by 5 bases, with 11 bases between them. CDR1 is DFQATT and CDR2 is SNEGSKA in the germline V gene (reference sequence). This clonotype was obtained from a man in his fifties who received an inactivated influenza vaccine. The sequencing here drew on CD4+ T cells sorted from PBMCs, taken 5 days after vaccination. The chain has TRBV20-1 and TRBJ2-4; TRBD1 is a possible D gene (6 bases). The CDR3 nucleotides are TGCAGTGCTAGAGATCGGACAGACCAAAACATTCAGTACTTC. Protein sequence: CSARDRTDQNIQYF.